The 2 T cell receptor beta chains reported below all come from one sample, sequenced in a study of T-cell reconstitution after alpha-beta-depleted transplantation in children. This sample's TCRbeta library carried unique molecular identifier barcodes. One entry per CDR3 protein results from TCRdb running MiXCR on the PCR reads. The data contain 450,000 to 550,000 distinct CDR3 sequences, about 10% of them singletons. Sequenced here: PBMCs, mostly from graft donor cells, sampled 180 days after TCRalphabeta/CD19-depleted stem cell transplant. The receptors stem from a female patient aged 2-9 years who had a stem cell transplant for aplastic anemia, so the T cells may come from the graft donor.

The chain couples TRBV4-1 to TRBJ2-3, with 11 bases lining up with TRBD2. CDR3 size: 16 residues. Germline V CDR1 and CDR2: MGHRA, YSYEKL. V shed 0 bases and J 3 bases; nucleotides not matched to a gene: 2. This CDR3 reads CASSQESSGGTDTQYF. CDR3 nucleotide sequence: TGCGCCAGCAGCCAAGAGTCTAGCGGGGGGACAGATACGCAGTATTTT.

The chain is built from TRBV28 and TRBJ2-7, with TRBD2 identical over 8 bases. The CDR3 runs to 15 residues. Germline CDR1 MDHEN, CDR2 SYDVKM. The trim removed 4 bases at V and 2 bases at J, leaving 7 bases unmatched. For the CDR3, the DNA is TGTGCCAGCAGTTCCTACGGCGGGAGGACCTACGAGCAGTACTTC. This encodes CASSSYGGRTYEQYF.